This entry lists 4 T cell receptor beta chains sequenced from one sample in a study of blood T cell repertoires in COVID-19 (dated by TCRdb to about 2020). The library was prepared using the immunoSEQ multiplex PCR assay. Entries here come from immuneACCESS through TCRdb and include only in-frame sequences with V and J called. Some clones fail to appear in such tables; in the studies checked, an unresolved V gene covers under half of the shortfall, and the cause of the remainder is unknown. In all, the sample holds approximately 250,000 clones, and roughly 88% of those were seen once. Over 2% of the sample belongs to the ten largest clones. Sequencing input: PBMCs or T cells enriched from blood (not recorded which). All receptors derive from a woman aged 40 to 50 with acute COVID-19.

This clone has just one count. The genes are TRBV24-1 and TRBJ1-3, with 9 bases that match TRBD1. The CDR3 is 18 residues long. The ends lost 3 bases at V and 0 bases at J; junction bases unmatched: 8. Germline V gives CDR1 KGHDR, CDR2 SFDVKD. The CDR3 reads CATSDPGTGTSSGNTIYF. DNA of the CDR3: TGTGCCACCAGTGATCCAGGGACAGGGACAAGCTCTGGAAACACCATATATTTT.

The rearrangement joins TRBV2 to TRBJ1-1; D might be TRBD1 (5 bases). The germline V and J ends were trimmed by 1 base and 2 bases, with 11 bases remaining between them. This CDR3 is 15 amino acids long. The germline CDR1 and CDR2 sequences are SNHLY and FYNNEI. CDR3 amino acids: CASSEVRTPNTEAFF. In DNA, the CDR3 is TGTGCCAGCAGTGAAGTTCGGACACCTAACACTGAAGCTTTCTTT.

This clone was seen ten or more times. The chain uses TRBV7-9 and TRBJ1-1; the D gene is possibly TRBD1 (6 bases). Germline assignment: CDR1 SEHNR and CDR2 FQNEAQ (reference sequence). The ends were cut back, 4 bases at V and 4 bases at J, with 19 bases in the middle. The CDR3 is 16 residues long. Here the CDR3 reads CASSSLGGGLRTEAFF. CDR3 nucleotide sequence: TGTGCCAGCAGCTCCCTTGGGGGGGGCTTGCGCACTGAAGCTTTCTTT.

The genes are TRBV5-4 and TRBJ2-7, with D perhaps matching TRBD2 (5 bases). CDR3 size: 14 residues. V was cut by 3 bases and J by 1 base, with 11 bases left in between. The germline V gene has CDR1 SGHNT and CDR2 YYREEE (reference sequence). The chain's CDR3 is CASSSRTGSYEQYF. CDR3 coding DNA: TGTGCCAGCAGCTCCCGGACGGGATCCTACGAGCAGTACTTC. The full variable domain, completed using reference TRBV5-4 and TRBJ2-7, is ETGVTQSPTHLIKTRGQQVTLRCSSQSGHNTVSWYQQALGQGPQFIFQYYREEENGRGNFPPRFSGLQFPNYSSELNVNALELDDSALYLCASSSRTGSYEQYFGPGTRLTVT.